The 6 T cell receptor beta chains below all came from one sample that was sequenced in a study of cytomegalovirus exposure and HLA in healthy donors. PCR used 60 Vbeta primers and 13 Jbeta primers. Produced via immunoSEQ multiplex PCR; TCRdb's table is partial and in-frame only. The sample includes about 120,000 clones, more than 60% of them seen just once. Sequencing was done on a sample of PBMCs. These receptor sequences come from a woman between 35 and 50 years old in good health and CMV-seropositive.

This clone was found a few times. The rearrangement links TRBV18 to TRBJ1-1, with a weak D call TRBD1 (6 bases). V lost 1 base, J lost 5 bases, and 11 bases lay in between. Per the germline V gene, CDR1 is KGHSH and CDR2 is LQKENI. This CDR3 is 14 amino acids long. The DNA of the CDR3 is TGTGCCAGCTCACCACAAGGACAGAAAACTGAAGCTTTCTTT. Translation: CASSPQGQKTEAFF.

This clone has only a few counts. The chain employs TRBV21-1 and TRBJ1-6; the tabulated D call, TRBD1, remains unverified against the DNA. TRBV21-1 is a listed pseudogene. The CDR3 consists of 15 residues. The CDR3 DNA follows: TGTGCCAGCAGAGGGACAGGGGGCAGGAATTCACCCCTCCACTTT. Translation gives CASRGTGGRNSPLHF.

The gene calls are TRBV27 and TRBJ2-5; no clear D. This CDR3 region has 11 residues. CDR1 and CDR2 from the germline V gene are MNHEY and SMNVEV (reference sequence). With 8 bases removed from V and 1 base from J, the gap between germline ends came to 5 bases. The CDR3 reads CASGTQETQYF. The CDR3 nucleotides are TGTGCCAGCGGCACCCAAGAGACCCAGTACTTC.

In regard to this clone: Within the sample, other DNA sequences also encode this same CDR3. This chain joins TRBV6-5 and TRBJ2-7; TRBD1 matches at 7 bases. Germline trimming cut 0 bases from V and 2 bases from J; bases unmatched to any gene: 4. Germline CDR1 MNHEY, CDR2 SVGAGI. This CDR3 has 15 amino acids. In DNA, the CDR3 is TGTGCCAGCAGTTACTCGACAGGGTCTCCCTACGAGCAGTACTTC. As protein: CASSYSTGSPYEQYF.

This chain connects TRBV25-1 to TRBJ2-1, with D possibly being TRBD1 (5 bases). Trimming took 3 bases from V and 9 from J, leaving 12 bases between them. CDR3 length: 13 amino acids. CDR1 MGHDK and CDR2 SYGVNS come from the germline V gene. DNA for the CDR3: TGTGCCAGCAGTGATCCCAGGGTGGCTGAGCAGTTCTTC. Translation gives CASSDPRVAEQFF.

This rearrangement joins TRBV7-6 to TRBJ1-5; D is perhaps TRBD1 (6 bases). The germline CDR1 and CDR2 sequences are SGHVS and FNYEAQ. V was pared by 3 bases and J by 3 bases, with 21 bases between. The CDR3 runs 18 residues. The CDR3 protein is CASSLRGGEPGINQPQHF. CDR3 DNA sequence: TGTGCCAGCAGCTTGAGGGGGGGCGAGCCAGGGATCAATCAGCCCCAGCATTTT.